This T cell receptor beta chain was retrieved from a study of Ad26.COV2.S vaccination and SARS-CoV-2 variants. Broader study findings: Researchers cautioned that TCR breadth and depth analyses may have underestimated total T cell responses.

Germline V gives CDR1 LNHDA, CDR2 SQIVND (reference sequence). Trimming pared 5 bases from V and 1 base from J, leaving 8 bases between. The CDR3 runs 13 residues. As regards this clone: Its antigen is undetermined.

Sequencing used immunoSEQ multiplex PCR; TCRdb keeps in-frame clones, though not all of them. The sample consists of some 520,000 clones, around 88% of them appearing once. Treatment specified: roughly 20 received Ad26.COV2.S at low or high dose, single or two shots; five or six received placebo; per-sample allocation not given. Specimen acquisition occurred on day 63 following the initial vaccine or placebo injection. Donor was an adult aged 18-55 years in Boston. This TCR came from a person between 18 and 60 years old who received the Ad26.COV2.S COVID-19 vaccine or a placebo. The V and J genes are TRBV19 and TRBJ1-1; D unresolved. Sequenced material: peripheral blood, taken in a trial of Ad26.COV2.S vaccine versus placebo. The CDR3: CASSSYTNTEAFF. In nucleotides, the CDR3 is TGTGCCAGTAGTTCGTACACGAACACTGAAGCTTTCTTT.